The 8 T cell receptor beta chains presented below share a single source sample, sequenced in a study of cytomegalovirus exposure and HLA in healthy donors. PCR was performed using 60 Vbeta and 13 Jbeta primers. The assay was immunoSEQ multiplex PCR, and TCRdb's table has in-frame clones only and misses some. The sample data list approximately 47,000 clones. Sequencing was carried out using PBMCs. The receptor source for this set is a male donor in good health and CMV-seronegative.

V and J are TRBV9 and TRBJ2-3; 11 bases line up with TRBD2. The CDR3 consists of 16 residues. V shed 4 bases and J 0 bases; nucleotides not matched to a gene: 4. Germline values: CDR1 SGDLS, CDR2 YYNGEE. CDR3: CASSPLAGGSTDTQYF. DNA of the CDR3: TGTGCCAGCAGCCCTCTAGCGGGGGGTAGCACAGATACGCAGTATTTT.

The CDR3 DNA reads as TGTGCCTGGAGAGGGGGAGCAGGGGGGTCCTACGAGCAGTACTTC. It encodes CAWRGGAGGSYEQYF. The V and J genes are TRBV30 and TRBJ2-7; D might be TRBD1 (7 bases). The germline V gene encodes CDR1 GTSNPN and CDR2 SVGIG (reference sequence). V was pared by 3 bases and J by 1 base, with 16 bases between. The CDR3 runs 15 residues. Full variable domain (rest looked up from reference TRBV30 and TRBJ2-7): SQTIHQWPATLVQPVGSPLSLECTVEGTSNPNLYWYRQAAGRGLQLLFYSVGIGQISSEVPQNLSASRPQDRQFILSSKKLLLSDSGFYLCAWRGGAGGSYEQYFGPGTRLTVT.

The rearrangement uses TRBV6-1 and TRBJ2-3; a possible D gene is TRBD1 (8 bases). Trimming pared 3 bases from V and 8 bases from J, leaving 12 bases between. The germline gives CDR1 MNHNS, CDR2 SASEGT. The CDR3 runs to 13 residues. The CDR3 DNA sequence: TGTGCCAGCAGTGATACAGGGGGGGCTACGCAGTATTTT. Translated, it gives CASSDTGGATQYF.

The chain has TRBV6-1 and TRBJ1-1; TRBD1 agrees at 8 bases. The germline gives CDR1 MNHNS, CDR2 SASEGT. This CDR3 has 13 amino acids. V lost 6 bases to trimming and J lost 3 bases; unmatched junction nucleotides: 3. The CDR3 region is CASRVDRDTEAFF. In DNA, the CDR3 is TGTGCCAGCAGGGTGGACAGGGACACTGAAGCTTTCTTT.

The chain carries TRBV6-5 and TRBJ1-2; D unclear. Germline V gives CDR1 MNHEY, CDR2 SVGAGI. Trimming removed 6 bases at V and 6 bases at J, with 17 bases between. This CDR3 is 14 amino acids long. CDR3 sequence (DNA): TGTGCCAGCAGCCTACCAGGAGGTAGTAATGGCTACACCTTC. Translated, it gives CASSLPGGSNGYTF.

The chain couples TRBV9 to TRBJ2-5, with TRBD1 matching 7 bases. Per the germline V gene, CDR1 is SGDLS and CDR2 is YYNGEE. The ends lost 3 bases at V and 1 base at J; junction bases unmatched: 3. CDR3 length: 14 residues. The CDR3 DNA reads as TGTGCCAGCAGCGCAGGGGGTGTCCAAGAGACCCAGTACTTC. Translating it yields CASSAGGVQETQYF. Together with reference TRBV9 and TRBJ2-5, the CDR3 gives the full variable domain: DSGVTQTPKHLITATGQRVTLRCSPRSGDLSVYWYQQSLDQGLQFLIQYYNGEERAKGNILERFSAQQFPDLHSELNLSSLELGDSALYFCASSAGGVQETQYFGPGTRLLVL.

The CDR3 DNA sequence: TGTGCCAGCAGCCGGAGACTAGCGGGGGGTCCTTCCTACGAGCAGTACTTC. As protein: CASSRRLAGGPSYEQYF. V gene TRBV4-2 combines with J gene TRBJ2-7, with 13 bases lining up with TRBD2. This CDR3 region has 17 residues. Germline values: CDR1 LGHNA, CDR2 YNFKEQ. Unmatched junction bases numbered 7, after V lost 4 bases and J lost 1 base.

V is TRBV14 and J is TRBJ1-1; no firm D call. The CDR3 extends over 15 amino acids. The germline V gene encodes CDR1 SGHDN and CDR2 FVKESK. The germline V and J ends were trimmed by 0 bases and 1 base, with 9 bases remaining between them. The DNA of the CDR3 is TGTGCCAGCAGCCAAGATCTCCAGCGGAACACTGAAGCTTTCTTT. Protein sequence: CASSQDLQRNTEAFF.